Listed here are 4 T cell receptor beta chains from one sample, sequenced in a study of cytomegalovirus exposure and HLA in healthy donors. Amplification used 60 Vbeta primers and 13 Jbeta primers. Measured with immunoSEQ multiplex PCR; TCRdb has only the in-frame clones, and not every one. The sample lists 150,000 or so clones, approximately 78% seen once, with 2.5% in the top ten. Sequences were obtained from PBMCs. These receptors were collected from a human donor in good health.

This clone has a single count. The chain recombines TRBV14 with TRBJ2-5, with TRBD2 as a possible D gene (5 bases). The CDR3 length is 15 residues. V lost 3 bases and J lost 7, with 18 bases in between. Germline CDR1 SGHDN, CDR2 FVKESK. The CDR3 here is CASSQLQLSAGTQYF. As DNA, the CDR3 is TGTGCCAGCAGCCAGTTACAGCTATCGGCGGGGACCCAGTACTTC.

The CDR3 reads CASSLAGWVAGDNEQFF. Written as DNA, the CDR3 is TGTGCCAGCAGCTTAGCCGGTTGGGTAGCGGGGGACAATGAGCAGTTCTTC. The chain recombines TRBV7-8 with TRBJ2-1; 9 bases fit TRBD2. Germline-derived CDR1 and CDR2 are SGHVS and FQNEAQ. The CDR3 is 17 residues long. The J segment lost 5 bases and the V segment lost 0 bases, leaving 8 bases of the junction unmatched.

This clone was counted a single time. The chain combines TRBV2 with TRBJ2-1; 7 nucleotides match TRBD2. V was clipped by 8 bases and J by 5 bases; unmatched bases: 6. Germline V gene sequence: CDR1 SNHLY, CDR2 FYNNEI. The CDR3 is made up of 13 amino acids. CDR3 loop: CASGRLADNEQFF. The CDR3 coding sequence is TGTGCCAGCGGGCGTCTAGCGGACAATGAGCAGTTCTTC. Full variable domain (rest looked up from reference TRBV2 and TRBJ2-1): EPEVTQTPSHQVTQMGQEVILRCVPISNHLYFYWYRQILGQKVEFLVSFYNNEISEKSEIFDDQFSVERPDGSNFTLKIRSTKLEDSAMYFCASGRLADNEQFFGPGTRLTVL.

This clone was seen only a few times. The chain employs TRBV19 and TRBJ2-7, with 8 positions matching TRBD1. CDR3 length equals 14 residues. CDR1 and CDR2 from the germline V gene are LNHDA and SQIVND (reference sequence). V shed 4 bases and J 2 bases; nucleotides not matched to a gene: 4. Here the CDR3 reads CASSTGDRPYEQYF. CDR3 coding DNA: TGTGCCAGTAGTACCGGGGACAGGCCCTACGAGCAGTACTTC.